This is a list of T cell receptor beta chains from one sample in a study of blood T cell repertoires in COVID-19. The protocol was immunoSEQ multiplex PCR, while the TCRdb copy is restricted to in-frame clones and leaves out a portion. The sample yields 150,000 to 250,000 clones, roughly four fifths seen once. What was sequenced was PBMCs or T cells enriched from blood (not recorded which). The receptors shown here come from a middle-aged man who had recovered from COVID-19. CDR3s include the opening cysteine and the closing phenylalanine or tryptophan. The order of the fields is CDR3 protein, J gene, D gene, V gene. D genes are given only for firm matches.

cdr3_aa: CSVEDPGPGAGTHTDTQYF; j_call: TRBJ2-3; d_call: TRBD2; v_call: TRBV29-1
cdr3_aa: CASSQLTGSYGYTF; j_call: TRBJ1-2; d_call: NA; v_call: TRBV18
cdr3_aa: CASSFITDTQYF; j_call: TRBJ2-3; d_call: NA; v_call: TRBV5-4
cdr3_aa: CASSLGGNTEAFF; j_call: TRBJ1-1; d_call: NA; v_call: TRBV11-1
cdr3_aa: CASGHYPGSNQPQHF; j_call: TRBJ1-5; d_call: NA; v_call: TRBV19
cdr3_aa: CASSLVGGNYGYTF; j_call: TRBJ1-2; d_call: NA; v_call: TRBV5-1
cdr3_aa: CASSPIRGNTEAFF; j_call: TRBJ1-1; d_call: NA; v_call: TRBV7-2
cdr3_aa: CASSFTGPWDEQFF; j_call: TRBJ2-1; d_call: NA; v_call: TRBV5-4
cdr3_aa: CASSQGAADPSYGYTF; j_call: TRBJ1-2; d_call: NA; v_call: TRBV4-3
cdr3_aa: CASSLASAGADYNEQFF; j_call: TRBJ2-1; d_call: NA; v_call: TRBV5-1
cdr3_aa: CASSESGTGMDKNIQYF; j_call: TRBJ2-4; d_call: TRBD1; v_call: TRBV25-1
cdr3_aa: CSVEGPLYGELFF; j_call: TRBJ2-2; d_call: NA; v_call: TRBV29-1
cdr3_aa: CAISEGLPHYNEQFF; j_call: TRBJ2-1; d_call: NA; v_call: TRBV10-3
cdr3_aa: CASSQVLAGVHGQNTDTQYF; j_call: TRBJ2-3; d_call: TRBD2; v_call: TRBV4-2
cdr3_aa: CASSSGTGGGNQPQHF; j_call: TRBJ1-5; d_call: TRBD1; v_call: TRBV5-5